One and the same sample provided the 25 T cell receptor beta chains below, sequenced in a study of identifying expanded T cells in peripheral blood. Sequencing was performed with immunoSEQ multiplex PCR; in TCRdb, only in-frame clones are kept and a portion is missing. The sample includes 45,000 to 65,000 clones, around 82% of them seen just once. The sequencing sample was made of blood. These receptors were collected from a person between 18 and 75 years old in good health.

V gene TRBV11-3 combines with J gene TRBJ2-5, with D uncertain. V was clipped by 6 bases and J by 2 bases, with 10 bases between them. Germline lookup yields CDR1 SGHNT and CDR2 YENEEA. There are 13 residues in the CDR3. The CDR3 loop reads CASRTRVQETQYF. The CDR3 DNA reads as TGTGCCAGCAGAACCCGCGTTCAAGAGACCCAGTACTTC.

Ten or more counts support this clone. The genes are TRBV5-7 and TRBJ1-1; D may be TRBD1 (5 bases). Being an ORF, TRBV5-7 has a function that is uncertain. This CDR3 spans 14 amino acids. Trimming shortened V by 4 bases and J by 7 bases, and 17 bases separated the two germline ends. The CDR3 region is CASSTRGPNLEAFF. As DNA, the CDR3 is TGTGCCAGCAGCACTCGGGGCCCCAACCTTGAAGCTTTCTTT.

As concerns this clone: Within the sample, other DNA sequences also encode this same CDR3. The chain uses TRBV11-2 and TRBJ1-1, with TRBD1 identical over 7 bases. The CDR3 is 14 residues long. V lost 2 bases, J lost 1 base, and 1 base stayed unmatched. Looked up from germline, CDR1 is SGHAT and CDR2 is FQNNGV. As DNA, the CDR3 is TGTGCCAGCAGCTTAAGACAGGGGAACACTGAAGCTTTCTTT. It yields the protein CASSLRQGNTEAFF.

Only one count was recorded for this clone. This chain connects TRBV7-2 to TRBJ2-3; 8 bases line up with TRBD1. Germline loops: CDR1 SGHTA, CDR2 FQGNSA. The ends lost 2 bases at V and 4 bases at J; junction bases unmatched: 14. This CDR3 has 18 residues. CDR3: CASSLSLGQGRRADTQYF. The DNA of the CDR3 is TGTGCCAGCAGCTTAAGCCTCGGACAGGGCCGCCGCGCAGATACGCAGTATTTT.

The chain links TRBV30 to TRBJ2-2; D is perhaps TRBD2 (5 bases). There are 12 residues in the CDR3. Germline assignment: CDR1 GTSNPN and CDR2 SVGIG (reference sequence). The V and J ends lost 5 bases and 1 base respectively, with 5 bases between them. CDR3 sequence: CAWGLNTGELFF. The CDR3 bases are TGTGCCTGGGGACTGAACACCGGGGAGCTGTTTTTT.

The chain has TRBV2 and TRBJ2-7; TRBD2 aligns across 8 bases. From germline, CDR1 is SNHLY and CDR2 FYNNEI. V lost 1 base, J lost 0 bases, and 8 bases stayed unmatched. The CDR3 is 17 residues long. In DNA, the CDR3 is TGTGCCAGCAGTGAAGACACTAGCGGTCTTAGCTCCTACGAGCAGTACTTC. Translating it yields CASSEDTSGLSSYEQYF.

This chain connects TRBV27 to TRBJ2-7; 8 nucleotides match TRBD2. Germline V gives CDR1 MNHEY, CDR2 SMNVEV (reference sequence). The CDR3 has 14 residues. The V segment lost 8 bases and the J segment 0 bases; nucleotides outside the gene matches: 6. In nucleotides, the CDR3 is TGTGCCAGCTCGTCGACTAGCGTCTCCTACGAGCAGTACTTC. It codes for CASSSTSVSYEQYF.

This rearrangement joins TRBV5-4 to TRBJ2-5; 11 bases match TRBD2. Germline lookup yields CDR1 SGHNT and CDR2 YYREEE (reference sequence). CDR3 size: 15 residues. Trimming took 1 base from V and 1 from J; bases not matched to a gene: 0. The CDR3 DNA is TGTGCCAGCAGCTTGACTAGCGGGAGCCAAGAGACCCAGTACTTC. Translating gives CASSLTSGSQETQYF.

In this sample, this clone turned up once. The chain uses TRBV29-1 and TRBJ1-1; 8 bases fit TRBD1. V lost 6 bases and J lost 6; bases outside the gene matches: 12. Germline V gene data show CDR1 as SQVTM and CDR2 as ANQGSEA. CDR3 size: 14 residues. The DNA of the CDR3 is TGCAGCGTCCCGGGACAGGAAATAAAACCTGAAGCTTTCTTT. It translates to CSVPGQEIKPEAFF.

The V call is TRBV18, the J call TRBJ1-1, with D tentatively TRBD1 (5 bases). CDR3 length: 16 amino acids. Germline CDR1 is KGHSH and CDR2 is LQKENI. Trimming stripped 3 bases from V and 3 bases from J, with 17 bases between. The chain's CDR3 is CASSPDGRAYDTEAFF. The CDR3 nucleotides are TGTGCCAGCTCACCTGATGGCAGGGCGTATGACACTGAAGCTTTCTTT.

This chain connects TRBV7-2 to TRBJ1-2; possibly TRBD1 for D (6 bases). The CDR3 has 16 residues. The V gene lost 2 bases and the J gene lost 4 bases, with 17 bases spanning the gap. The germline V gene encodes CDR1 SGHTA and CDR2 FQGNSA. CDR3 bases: TGTGCCAGCAGCTTAAGTGGTAACAGGGCGAGCTATGGCTACACCTTC. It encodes CASSLSGNRASYGYTF.

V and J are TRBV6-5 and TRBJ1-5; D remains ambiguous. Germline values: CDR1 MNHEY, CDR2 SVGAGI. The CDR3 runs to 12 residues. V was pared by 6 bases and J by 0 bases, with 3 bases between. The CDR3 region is CASRGSNQPQHF. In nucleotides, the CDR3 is TGTGCCAGCAGGGGTAGCAATCAGCCCCAGCATTTT.

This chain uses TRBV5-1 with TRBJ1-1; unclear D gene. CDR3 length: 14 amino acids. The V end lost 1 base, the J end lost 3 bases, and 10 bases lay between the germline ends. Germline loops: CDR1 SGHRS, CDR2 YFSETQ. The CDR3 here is CASSLPGMDTEAFF. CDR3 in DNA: TGCGCCAGCAGCTTGCCGGGCATGGACACTGAAGCTTTCTTT.

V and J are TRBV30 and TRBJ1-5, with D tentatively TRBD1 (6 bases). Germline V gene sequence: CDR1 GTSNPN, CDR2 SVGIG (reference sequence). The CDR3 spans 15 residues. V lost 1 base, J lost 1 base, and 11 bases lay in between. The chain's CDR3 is CAWSEQQGSNQPQHF. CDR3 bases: TGTGCCTGGAGTGAGCAACAGGGAAGCAATCAGCCCCAGCATTTT.

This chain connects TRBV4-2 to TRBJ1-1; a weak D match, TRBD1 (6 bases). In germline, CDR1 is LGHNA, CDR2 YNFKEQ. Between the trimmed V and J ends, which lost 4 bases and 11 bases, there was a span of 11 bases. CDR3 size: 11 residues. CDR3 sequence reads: CASSRRGKAFF. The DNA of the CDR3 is TGTGCCAGCAGCCGAAGGGGGAAGGCTTTCTTT.

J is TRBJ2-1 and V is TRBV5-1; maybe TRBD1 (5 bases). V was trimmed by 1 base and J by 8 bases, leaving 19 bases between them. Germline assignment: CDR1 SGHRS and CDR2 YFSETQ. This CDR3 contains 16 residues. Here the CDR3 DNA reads TGCGCCAGCAGCTTGCTCGCGTCTAGGATAGGGGATGAGCAGTTCTTC. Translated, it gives CASSLLASRIGDEQFF.

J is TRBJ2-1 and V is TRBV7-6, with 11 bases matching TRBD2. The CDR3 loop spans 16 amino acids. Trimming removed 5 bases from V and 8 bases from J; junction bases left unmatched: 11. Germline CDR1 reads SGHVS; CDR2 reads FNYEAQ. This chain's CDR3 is CASSPWWGTSGYEQFF. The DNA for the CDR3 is TGTGCCAGCAGCCCCTGGTGGGGGACTAGCGGCTATGAGCAGTTCTTC.

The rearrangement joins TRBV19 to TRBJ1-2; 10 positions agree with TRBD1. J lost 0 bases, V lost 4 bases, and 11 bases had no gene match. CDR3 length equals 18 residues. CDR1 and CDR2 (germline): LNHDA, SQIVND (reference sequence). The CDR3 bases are TGTGCCAGTAGTAATAGAAACCCCGGACAGGGGGCTAACTATGGCTACACCTTC. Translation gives CASSNRNPGQGANYGYTF. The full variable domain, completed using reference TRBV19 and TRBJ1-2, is DGGITQSPKYLFRKEGQNVTLSCEQNLNHDAMYWYRQDPGQGLRLIYYSQIVNDFQKGDIAEGYSVSREKKESFPLTVTSAQKNPTAFYLCASSNRNPGQGANYGYTFGSGTRLTVV.

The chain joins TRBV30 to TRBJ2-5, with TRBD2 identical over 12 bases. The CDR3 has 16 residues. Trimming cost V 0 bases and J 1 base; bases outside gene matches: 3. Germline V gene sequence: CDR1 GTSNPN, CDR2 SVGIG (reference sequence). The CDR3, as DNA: TGTGCCTGGAGTGTGGGGACTAGCGGGCTCCAAGAGACCCAGTACTTC. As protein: CAWSVGTSGLQETQYF.

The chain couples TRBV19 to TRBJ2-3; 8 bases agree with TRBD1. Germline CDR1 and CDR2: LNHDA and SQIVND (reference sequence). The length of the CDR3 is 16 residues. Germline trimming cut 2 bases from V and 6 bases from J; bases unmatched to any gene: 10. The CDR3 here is CASSILGTGPGDTQYF. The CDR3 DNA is TGTGCCAGTAGTATACTTGGGACAGGTCCCGGGGATACGCAGTATTTT.

Written as DNA, the CDR3 is TGCGCCAGCAGCCAAGATTCCTGGACTGAAGCTTTCTTT. Translation gives CASSQDSWTEAFF. This rearrangement joins TRBV4-3 to TRBJ1-1; D unclear. Trimming pared 0 bases from V and 5 bases from J, leaving 7 bases between. This CDR3 is built from 13 residues. CDR1 LGHNA and CDR2 YSLEER come from the germline V gene.

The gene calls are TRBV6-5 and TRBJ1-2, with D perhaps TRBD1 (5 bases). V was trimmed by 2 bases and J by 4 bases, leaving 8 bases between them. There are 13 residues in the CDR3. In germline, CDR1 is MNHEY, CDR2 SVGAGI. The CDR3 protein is CASSYGTFYGYTF. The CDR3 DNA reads TGTGCCAGCAGTTACGGGACTTTCTATGGCTACACCTTC.

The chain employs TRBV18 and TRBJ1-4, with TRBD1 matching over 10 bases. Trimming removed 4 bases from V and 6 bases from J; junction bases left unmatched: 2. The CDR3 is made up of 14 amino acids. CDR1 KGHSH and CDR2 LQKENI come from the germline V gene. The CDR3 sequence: CASSLGTGDEKLFF. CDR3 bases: TGTGCCAGCTCACTCGGGACAGGGGATGAAAAACTGTTTTTT.

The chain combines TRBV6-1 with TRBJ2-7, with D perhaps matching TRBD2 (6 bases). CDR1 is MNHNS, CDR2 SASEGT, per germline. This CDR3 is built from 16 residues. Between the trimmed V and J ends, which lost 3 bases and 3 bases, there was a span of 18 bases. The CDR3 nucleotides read TGTGCCAGCAGTGAGGGGGAGGCCGAAGGAGGCTACGAGCAGTACTTC. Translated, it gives CASSEGEAEGGYEQYF.

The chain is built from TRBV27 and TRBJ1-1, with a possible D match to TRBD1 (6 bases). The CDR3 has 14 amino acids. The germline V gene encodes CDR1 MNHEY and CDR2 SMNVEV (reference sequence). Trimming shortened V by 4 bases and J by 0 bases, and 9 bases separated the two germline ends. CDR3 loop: CASSSDRLNTEAFF. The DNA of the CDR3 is TGTGCCAGCAGTTCCGACAGGCTGAACACTGAAGCTTTCTTT.